This T cell receptor (beta chain) was obtained from a study of T cell changes during pregnancy in multiple sclerosis. The CDR3 has 15 residues. The germline V gene has CDR1 SGHRS and CDR2 YFSETQ. V was pared by 4 bases and J by 1 base, with 13 bases between. Sequenced by immunoSEQ multiplex PCR; TCRdb stores in-frame clones only, minus some. The sample records over 50,000 clones, about nine tenths being singletons. The chain recombines TRBV5-1 with TRBJ2-3; D may be TRBD2 (6 bases). The source is a female donor with multiple sclerosis, enrolled in a pregnancy study. This specimen consisted of peripheral blood, obtained in the first trimester of pregnancy. CDR3: CASSLHRLGTDTQYF. The CDR3 DNA reads as TGCGCCAGCAGCCTCCACAGACTAGGCACAGATACGCAGTATTTT. Full variable domain (missing parts from reference TRBV5-1 and TRBJ2-3): KAGVTQTPRYLIKTRGQQVTLSCSPISGHRSVSWYQQTPGQGLQFLFEYFSETQRNKGNFPGRFSGRQFSNSRSEMNVSTLELGDSALYLCASSLHRLGTDTQYFGPGTRLTVL.